This record covers a single T cell receptor beta chain. This receptor's antigen is unknown. Qualities for individual bases were not recorded, and no much larger clone is one base off. This entry is derived from a study of cytomegalovirus exposure and HLA in healthy donors (dated by TCRdb to the late 2010s). With respect to the entire study: An earlier analysis of 587 of the donors reported 250 to 300 Gb of sequence data and roughly 100 million unique TCR beta sequences from about 179 million T cells. Of the approximately 400 genotyped donors, approximately 80% fell in the genetic ancestry cluster associated with self-reported Caucasian donors. To study patterns of TCR occurrence, a later analysis re-analyzed previously published TCR beta repertoires from under 750 donors and added high-resolution HLA genotyping. The study aimed to test whether signatures of past pathogen exposure could be identified by cataloging public T cell receptors. The study used immunosequencing to profile the T cell repertoires of 600 to 850 subjects and linked those repertoires to cytomegalovirus serostatus. All discovery cohort repertoires had been generated using a single sequencing platform. Alongside the repertoire data, information on donor age, sex, ethnicity and CMV serostatus was compiled. Because of strong linkage in the cohort, roughly five DR-DQ haplotypes were treated as single units for association and clustering. Genome-wide SNP genotypes for about 65% of the 666 donors were used in a later genetic analysis, which treated that subset as a discovery cohort. About 320 gigabases of sequencing data and roughly 90 million unique TCR sequences were included in an early release covering around 600 HLA-typed donors. Rather than using new phenotypic data, the later analysis identified candidate immune exposures from TCR beta sequences and from how often those sequences occurred across donors. High-throughput TCR immunosequencing, statistical association of individual TCRs with disease status, and machine learning were combined to predict cytomegalovirus infection status. In addition to the first cohort of 666 subjects, a separate validation cohort of 130 or so different subjects was used. In an earlier analysis of 500 to 650 of the donors, high-throughput TCR beta sequencing was used to judge whether each TCR beta V gene segment behaved as functional or pseudogenic. The number of donors typed differed by locus, with 629-630 for A, B, C, DRB1 and DQB1, roughly 550 for DQA1, 606 for DPA1, and some 470 for DPB1. Across under 500 genotyped donors of the cohort, an average of 235,054 unique TCR beta nucleotide sequences per donor were sequenced, and roughly 20% of those sequences were non-productive. Both class I and class II loci were covered by HLA typing, at four-digit resolution. The study at large found these results: Because counts were too low, 15 or so rarely observed V segments, including chromosome 9 orphons, were excluded from the earlier analysis of around 640 of the donors. The presence/absence analyses assumed that sequencing depth was roughly uniform across donors, and that assumption may not be true. The authors suggested that the approach could potentially be generalized to other disease states and immunological phenotypes. Because HLA typing was missing for some donors at each locus, association tests included only the typed subset. In a later analysis, HLA-associated TCR beta chains were found to be more clonally expanded and to have lower generation probabilities than equally common non-associated chains. Strong co-occurrence of HLA alleles, especially DR and DQ, made assigning TCR associations to individual alleles difficult. This cohort had only TCR beta chains sequenced, and the lack of alpha or paired-chain data limited which features could be detected. Specific HLA alleles were associated with roughly 17,000 TCR beta sequences at a false discovery rate of 0.05 in a later analysis. In a later genetic analysis, a missense DCLRE1C variant was associated with V-gene and J-gene trimming of TCR beta chains, and the association was replicated in an independent cohort. A cluster of highly shared sequence variants was judged likely to represent a technical artifact of the sequencing pipeline. A later genetic analysis reported fewer N-insertions in productive TCRs among donors in an Asian-associated ancestry cluster than the approximately 670-donor mean. According to a later analysis, parvovirus B19, influenza, CMV and Epstein-Barr virus appeared linked to several top co-occurrence clusters. The classifier was reported to diagnose cytomegalovirus status with high specificity and sensitivity in both the original and validation cohorts. Broadly in line with IMGT annotations, most TCR beta V segments showed up in productive rearrangements about 90% or about 30% of the time in an earlier analysis of 587 of the donors. A further reported finding was that TCR beta sequences accurately predicted the HLA-A and HLA-B alleles for most subjects in the first cohort. Most TCR sequences were observed very rarely across donors, whereas some public TCRs were present in many individuals. Immune exposure information for the cohort was limited to CMV serostatus. In a later analysis, most CMV-associated TCR beta chains were found to appear HLA-restricted, with HLA associations seemingly driven largely by CMV exposure. A few of the identified cytomegalovirus-associated TCR beta chains were confirmed in vitro to be specific for cytomegalovirus antigens. Linkage disequilibrium might explain the correlated functional status among segregating V segments, but an unknown experimental factor could not be excluded. In a later analysis, TCR association rates were found to vary across HLA loci, with the most associated TCRs seen for DRB1 alleles and the fewest for HLA-C alleles. A total of 150 to 200 TCR beta chains were listed by the study as associated with cytomegalovirus.

Libraries were built with the immunoSEQ multiplex PCR assay. The multiplex PCR relied on a mix of 60 forward primers for TCR Vbeta segments and 13 reverse primers for TCR Jbeta segments. The CDR3 region of rearranged TCR beta genes was amplified from genomic DNA with a multiplex PCR assay. The Illumina HiSeq System was used to sequence the amplified TCR beta libraries as 87-base-pair reads. As for how the authors treated the data: In a later analysis, about 80 million unique TCR beta chains were counted across the roughly 700 repertoires, and approximately 11 million of these chains were shared by at least two donors. Raw reads were error-corrected and collapsed into unique sequences by a nearest-neighbor algorithm in which closely related sequences were merged to remove PCR and sequencing errors. V, D and J gene segments were assigned by aligning CDR3 sequences to IMGT reference sequences. For a sequence to be retained, at least a six-nucleotide match to both a V gene segment and a J gene segment was required. A rearrangement was called productive if the CDR3 had no stop codons and remained in frame with V and J, and every other rearrangement was called non-productive. CDR3 was defined by IMGT convention, running from the second conserved V-encoded cysteine to the conserved J-encoded phenylalanine. The earlier analysis of some 550 of the donors excluded any sequence lacking an unambiguous match to a single V gene segment. In an earlier analysis of 587 of the donors, V segments were called functional above 56.7% productive rearrangements and were called segregating when the between-donor standard deviation exceeded 5%. A statistical classification framework was built to diagnose cytomegalovirus status from the catalog of TCR beta chain sequences. V and J gene assignment, in a later analysis, came from comparing TCR nucleotide sequences with IMGT/GENE-DB human TR gene sequences. A later analysis assigned CDR3 sequences and most-parsimonious VDJ recombination scenarios with the TCRdist pipeline. In a later analysis, each TCR beta chain was defined by its CDR3 amino acid sequence together with its V-gene family, and reads lacking a unique V-gene family were excluded. To address suspected cross-contamination and a sequencing artifact, a later analysis removed roughly 640 highly shared, low-generation-probability nucleotide sequences. For each public chain, a later analysis derived a clonal expansion index from normalized ranks of inferred template counts within each repertoire. A later analysis computed generation probabilities with a VDJ recombination model fitted to out-of-frame rearrangements, and checked the results against IGoR. Hypergeometric tests were used in a later analysis to score TCR-TCR, TCR-HLA and TCR-CMV co-occurrence, with a repertoire-size bias correction applied to the TCR pairs. A later analysis estimated false discovery rates by permuting HLA or CMV assignments 20 times. In a later analysis, co-occurring TCRs were grouped using DBSCAN, with TCRdist sequence similarity added in when clustering inside HLA-allele-positive subsets. Co-occurrence clustering excluded repertoires with fewer than 30,000 or more than 120,000 public chains, plus five with anomalous nucleotide sharing. Not all clones reach the TCRdb copy of this immuneACCESS table, which keeps in-frame sequences only. Checked studies attribute under half of the gap to unresolved V genes and leave the rest unexplained. The V and J calls and the clone size are those of that table, but D and trimming were determined from the DNA. The sample yields roughly 100,000 clones; under 80% were counted once. The top ten hold roughly 8.6% of the sample.

The cohort comprised 710 or so healthy bone marrow donors. All cohort members were sampled while nominally healthy, although unrecorded immune exposures were likely present. The donor tested CMV seropositive, placing the donor among the 290 or so seropositive members of the cohort. A peripheral blood sample was provided by each donor, and peripheral blood mononuclear cells were used for TCR beta sequencing. The Qiagen DNeasy Blood Extraction Kit was used to extract genomic DNA from the blood cell samples. Sequenced material: PBMCs. This sequence originates from a woman aged 40 to 50 in good health and CMV-seropositive.

The DNA sequence follows: TGTGCCAGCAGTTTGAGGAGGTATGGCTACACCTTC. Translation gives CASSLRRYGYTF. The sequence is built from TRBV28 and TRBJ1-2; no confident D gene assignment can be made. The CDR3 spans 12 residues, from the cysteine through the phenylalanine. Only the CDR3 DNA stays, 36 bases, in frame from base 1. Taken from the germline V gene, the CDR1 and CDR2 loops are MDHEN and SYDVKM. At the junction V is shortened by 3 bases and J by 5 bases, with 7 bases in between.